This TCR beta chain was recorded in a study of OX40 agonist ivuxolimab in advanced cancers. The table came from immunoSEQ multiplex PCR; TCRdb's copy has only in-frame clones and leaves some out. In the table there are 31,000 or so clones, approximately 88% of which are singletons. CDR1 and CDR2 (germline): SEHNR, FQNEAQ (reference sequence). The V end lost 6 bases, the J end lost 1 base, and 10 bases lay between the germline ends. CDR3 length: 14 residues. The TCR comes from an adult with an advanced solid tumor such as melanoma, head and neck, liver or kidney cancer. The chain is built from TRBV7-9 and TRBJ2-1, with D perhaps matching TRBD1 (6 bases). The sample in question was CD4+ or CD8+ T cells sorted from blood, obtained in a trial of the OX40 agonist ivuxolimab. The CDR3 spells CASRPTGSYNEQFF. As DNA, the CDR3 is TGTGCCAGCAGACCGACAGGATCCTACAATGAGCAGTTCTTC.